The 30 T cell receptor beta chains below all came from one sample that was sequenced in a study of graft-versus-host responses after intestinal transplantation. Sequencing used immunoSEQ multiplex PCR; TCRdb keeps in-frame clones, though not all of them. The sample yields more than 20,000 clones, 92% seen once. The sequenced sample was PBMCs, obtained about 37 weeks after intestinal transplant. These receptors were obtained from a human patient who received an intestinal transplant, so some T cells may come from the graft donor.

This chain joins TRBV6-6 and TRBJ1-6; 7 nucleotides agree with TRBD1. V gave up 10 bases and J gave up 4 bases; unmatched junction bases: 13. The CDR3 consists of 16 residues. CDR1 is MNHNY, CDR2 SVGAGI, per germline (reference sequence). The CDR3 DNA is TGTGCCACCAAGCCTACAGGGGCGGCATATAATTCACCCCTCCACTTT. It yields the protein CATKPTGAAYNSPLHF.

The chain combines TRBV15 with TRBJ1-2; D is undetermined. V lost 10 bases and J lost 7, with 19 bases in between. Germline assignment: CDR1 LNHNV and CDR2 YYDKDF (reference sequence). The CDR3 totals 13 residues. CDR3 in amino acids: CAIQDEWGFGYTF. The CDR3 DNA reads TGTGCCATCCAAGACGAGTGGGGATTTGGCTACACCTTC.

This chain uses TRBV5-6 with TRBJ2-5; weak D call: TRBD2 (6 bases). The V gene's germline CDR1 is SGHDT and CDR2 YYEEEE. The V end was cut by 1 base, the J end by 9 bases, with 16 bases between. The CDR3 has 14 residues. CDR3 in amino acids: CASSLFVRETPQYF. CDR3 DNA: TGTGCCAGCAGCTTGTTTGTCCGGGAGACCCCCCAGTACTTC.

The rearrangement links TRBV5-6 to TRBJ2-7, with D possibly TRBD1 on 5 matching bases. The V end was cut by 0 bases, the J end by 3 bases, with 10 bases between. The length of the CDR3 is 14 residues. Germline V CDR1 and CDR2: SGHDT, YYEEEE. DNA of the CDR3: TGTGCCAGCAGCTTGGGCCAGGGCATCTACGAGCAGTACTTC. As protein: CASSLGQGIYEQYF.

The V call is TRBV6-1, the J call TRBJ2-2; no clear D gene. The germline V gene encodes CDR1 MNHNS and CDR2 SASEGT. Deletions cut 1 base from V and 1 base from J, with 4 bases between. CDR3 length: 14 amino acids. The CDR3 is CASSEDRNTGELFF. The CDR3 DNA follows: TGTGCCAGCAGTGAAGATCGGAACACCGGGGAGCTGTTTTTT.

The rearrangement uses TRBV18 and TRBJ1-1; D is ambiguous. This CDR3 has 14 residues. V was cut by 3 bases and J by 1 base, with 9 bases left in between. The germline CDR1 and CDR2 sequences are KGHSH and LQKENI. This CDR3 is CASSPPAGNTEAFF. In DNA, the CDR3 is TGTGCCAGCTCACCTCCGGCGGGGAACACTGAAGCTTTCTTT. The full variable domain, rest sourced from reference TRBV18 and TRBJ1-1, is NAGVMQNPRHLVRRRGQEARLRCSPMKGHSHVYWYRQLPEEGLKFMVYLQKENIIDESGMPKERFSAEFPKEGPSILRIQQVVRGDSAAYFCASSPPAGNTEAFFGQGTRLTVV.

The chain combines TRBV28 with TRBJ1-5, with D unclear. The CDR3 contains 11 residues. V was cut by 8 bases and J by 4 bases, with 6 bases left in between. Germline assignment: CDR1 MDHEN and CDR2 SYDVKM. The CDR3 nucleotides are TGTGCCAGCGGCCCAAATCAGCCCCAGCATTTT. Encoded protein: CASGPNQPQHF.

As DNA, the CDR3 is TGTGCCAGCAGTGAGAGTACGCGCGGGACAGGGGTTACTAGCACAGATACGCAGTATTTT. It codes for CASSESTRGTGVTSTDTQYF. The gene calls are TRBV2 and TRBJ2-3; 10 bases are a match to TRBD1. V lost 3 bases, J lost 0 bases, and 15 bases stayed unmatched. The germline CDR1 and CDR2 sequences are SNHLY and FYNNEI. The CDR3 has 20 amino acids.

The chain has TRBV10-3 and TRBJ2-6; D is perhaps TRBD1 (6 bases). The CDR3 sequence is 18 residues long. V was cut by 5 bases and J by 0 bases, with 17 bases left in between. Germline V gene lookup returns CDR1 ENHRY and CDR2 SYGVKD. DNA for the CDR3: TGTGCCATCAGTACGGATGGGGGCTGGCTCTCTGGGGCCAACGTCCTGACTTTC. Translating it yields CAISTDGGWLSGANVLTF.

The V and J genes are TRBV19 and TRBJ1-1, with D possibly TRBD1 on 6 matching bases. Germline lookup yields CDR1 LNHDA and CDR2 SQIVND (reference sequence). This CDR3 has 14 residues. V was trimmed by 3 bases and J by 1 base, leaving 9 bases between them. The DNA of the CDR3 is TGTGCCAGTAGTATTCGGACAGCGAACACTGAAGCTTTCTTT. Translating it yields CASSIRTANTEAFF.

The V call is TRBV7-8, the J call TRBJ2-7; 8 bases are a match to TRBD1. From germline, CDR1 is SGHVS and CDR2 FQNEAQ. CDR3 length equals 17 residues. Losses at the gene ends were 1 base for V and 0 bases for J; bases not matched to a gene: 8. CDR3 nucleotide sequence: TGTGCCAGCAGCTTAGGAGCAGGGGGCGTTATCTCCTACGAGCAGTACTTC. This codes for CASSLGAGGVISYEQYF.

The rearrangement uses TRBV28 and TRBJ1-1; no definite D call. The germline V gene has CDR1 MDHEN and CDR2 SYDVKM. CDR3 length: 13 residues. Deletions cut 2 bases from V and 5 bases from J, with 9 bases between. The CDR3 here is CASSLGVGTEAFF. The CDR3 nucleotides read TGTGCCAGCAGTTTAGGGGTAGGGACTGAAGCTTTCTTT.

This clone was seen just once. This sequence joins TRBV6-5 and TRBJ1-2; D is unresolved. The CDR3 consists of 12 residues. V shed 7 bases and J shed 3 bases, with 9 bases lying between them. CDR1 is MNHEY, CDR2 SVGAGI, per germline. CDR3 in DNA: TGTGCCAGCAAGGGAACCTACTATGGCTACACCTTC. Its protein is CASKGTYYGYTF.

The genes are TRBV19 and TRBJ1-4; D is possibly TRBD1 (6 bases). Germline values: CDR1 LNHDA, CDR2 SQIVND (reference sequence). Trimming removed 0 bases from V and 0 bases from J, with 14 bases in between. There are 18 residues in the CDR3. The DNA for the CDR3 is TGTGCCAGTAGTATAGAATCCCTCAACAGGGCAACTAATGAAAAACTGTTTTTT. It translates to CASSIESLNRATNEKLFF.

CDR3 protein: CASSSAGGPYNEQFF. As DNA, the CDR3 is TGTGCCAGCAGTTCAGCGGGAGGGCCCTACAATGAGCAGTTCTTC. This chain connects TRBV6-5 to TRBJ2-1; TRBD2 aligns across 10 bases. The germline V gene encodes CDR1 MNHEY and CDR2 SVGAGI. This CDR3 comprises 15 residues. Trimming at V came to 4 bases and at J to 2 bases, leaving 2 bases not matched to a gene.

This chain uses TRBV27 with TRBJ2-7; 9 bases map to TRBD2. Germline V gene lookup returns CDR1 MNHEY and CDR2 SMNVEV (reference sequence). The CDR3 totals 16 residues. After removal of 6 bases from V and 5 bases from J, the junction contained 14 bases not matched to a gene. For the CDR3, the DNA is TGTGCCAGCAGGGCCATTGGTAGCGGGAGAAGCGACGAGCAGTACTTC. It translates to CASRAIGSGRSDEQYF.

The chain carries TRBV9 and TRBJ1-4; 8 bases match TRBD1. V lost 3 bases, J lost 2 bases, and 3 bases stayed unmatched. This CDR3 is built from 15 residues. CDR1 is SGDLS and CDR2 is YYNGEE in the germline V gene. As DNA, the CDR3 is TGTGCCAGCAGCGGACAGGGGACCACTAATGAAAAACTGTTTTTT. It translates to CASSGQGTTNEKLFF.

The V and J genes are TRBV27 and TRBJ1-6; TRBD1 might be the D (5 bases). Trimming pared 5 bases from V and 8 bases from J, leaving 19 bases between. The germline gives CDR1 MNHEY, CDR2 SMNVEV (reference sequence). CDR3 length: 16 residues. The CDR3 DNA follows: TGTGCCAGCAGTCCACCGCCCGGGACGGAATATTCACCCCTCCACTTT. This gives the protein CASSPPPGTEYSPLHF.

The chain uses TRBV30 and TRBJ1-5; no clear D. This CDR3 contains 13 residues. Per germline, CDR1 GTSNPN and CDR2 SVGIG (reference sequence). Deletions cut 2 bases from V and 4 bases from J, with 9 bases between. CDR3 protein: CAWSSDGNQPQHF. The CDR3 bases are TGTGCCTGGAGTTCAGATGGGAATCAGCCCCAGCATTTT.

This rearrangement joins TRBV9 to TRBJ2-7; 9 positions agree with TRBD1. Unmatched junction bases numbered 5, after V lost 2 bases and J lost 5 bases. CDR3 length: 14 residues. Germline CDR1 SGDLS, CDR2 YYNGEE. The CDR3 loop reads CASSVLDRGHEQYF. In DNA, the CDR3 is TGTGCCAGCAGCGTGCTGGACAGGGGCCACGAGCAGTACTTC.

Only a few counts were recorded for this clone. V and J are TRBV7-3 and TRBJ2-3, with unresolved D. The V end lost 2 bases, the J end lost 5 bases, and 8 bases lay between the germline ends. The CDR3 runs 13 residues. Germline lookup yields CDR1 SGHTA and CDR2 FQGTGA. CDR3 nucleotide sequence: TGTGCCAGCAGCTTAGGGCAACAAGATACGCAGTATTTT. Protein: CASSLGQQDTQYF.

The CDR3 DNA reads as TGCGCCAGCAGTCAATCGGTGGGGACAGGGCGTACCGGGGAGCTGTTTTTT. Its translation: CASSQSVGTGRTGELFF. V usage is TRBV23-1 and J usage is TRBJ2-2; 9 bases agree with TRBD1. TRBV23-1 is known as an ORF, though its function is uncertain. CDR3 length: 17 amino acids. The junction had 7 bases not matched to a gene; V was cut back by 0 bases and J by 5 bases.

This clone was seen a single time. The rearrangement links TRBV25-1 to TRBJ1-4, with 8 bases identical to TRBD1. J lost 12 bases, V lost 3 bases, and 9 bases had no gene match. This CDR3 contains 14 residues. CDR1 is MGHDK and CDR2 is SYGVNS in the germline V gene. DNA of the CDR3: TGTGCCAGCAGTGATCGGACAGGGACCGGGGAACTGTTTTTT. This gives the protein CASSDRTGTGELFF. Supplemented by reference TRBV25-1 and TRBJ1-4, the full variable domain reads EADIYQTPRYLVIGTGKKITLECSQTMGHDKMYWYQQDPGMELHLIHYSYGVNSTEKGDLSSESTVSRIRTEHFPLTLESARPSHTSQYLCASSDRTGTGELFFGSGTQLSVL.

The chain couples TRBV6-5 to TRBJ2-1; the match to TRBD2 covers 13 bases. V was clipped by 8 bases and J by 6 bases; unmatched bases: 7. Germline loops: CDR1 MNHEY, CDR2 SVGAGI. This CDR3 comprises 15 residues. The CDR3 coding sequence is TGTGCCAGCCAGACTAGCGGGAGGATGGTCAATGAGCAGTTCTTC. Protein sequence: CASQTSGRMVNEQFF.

Only a few counts were recorded for this clone. The V and J genes are TRBV5-1 and TRBJ2-3; no clear D. From germline, CDR1 is SGHRS and CDR2 YFSETQ. The V and J ends lost 0 bases and 1 base respectively, with 15 bases between them. The CDR3 totals 17 residues. The CDR3: CASSLGALVRRTDTQYF. CDR3 sequence (DNA): TGCGCCAGCAGCTTGGGTGCCTTGGTACGTCGCACAGATACGCAGTATTTT. Looking up the rest from reference TRBV5-1 and TRBJ2-3 gives the full variable domain: KAGVTQTPRYLIKTRGQQVTLSCSPISGHRSVSWYQQTPGQGLQFLFEYFSETQRNKGNFPGRFSGRQFSNSRSEMNVSTLELGDSALYLCASSLGALVRRTDTQYFGPGTRLTVL.

V usage is TRBV27 and J usage is TRBJ1-5; unclear D gene. The germline V gene encodes CDR1 MNHEY and CDR2 SMNVEV (reference sequence). The CDR3 covers 14 residues. Trimming removed 6 bases at V and 2 bases at J, with 11 bases between. CDR3 in amino acids: CASSPLSGNQPQHF. The CDR3 nucleotides read TGTGCCAGCAGCCCCCTGTCGGGCAATCAGCCCCAGCATTTT.

The chain is built from TRBV5-6 and TRBJ2-6, with a tentative D call TRBD1 (5 bases). The CDR3 consists of 16 residues. V gave up 1 base and J gave up 4 bases, with 12 bases separating them. Germline loops: CDR1 SGHDT, CDR2 YYEEEE. CDR3 loop: CASSLFWGAGANVLTF. In DNA form, the CDR3 reads TGTGCCAGCAGCTTGTTTTGGGGCGCCGGGGCCAACGTCCTGACTTTC.

The chain carries TRBV7-3 and TRBJ2-1; D is possibly TRBD1 or TRBD2 (5 bases each). CDR1 is SGHTA and CDR2 is FQGTGA in the germline V gene. This CDR3 is 13 amino acids long. V lost 5 bases and J 3 bases, leaving 8 bases between the germline ends. CDR3 DNA: TGTGCCAGCAGCCGGGGCCTCTACAATGAGCAGTTCTTC. It specifies CASSRGLYNEQFF.

This rearrangement joins TRBV30 to TRBJ1-4; D is unclear. The ends were cut back, 2 bases at V and 0 bases at J, with 10 bases in the middle. This CDR3 has 15 residues. Germline lookup yields CDR1 GTSNPN and CDR2 SVGIG (reference sequence). CDR3 sequence reads: CAWSWSVATNEKLFF. CDR3 nucleotides: TGTGCCTGGAGTTGGTCAGTTGCAACTAATGAAAAACTGTTTTTT.

The chain employs TRBV27 and TRBJ2-2; 14 positions match TRBD2. This CDR3 is 16 amino acids long. The germline gives CDR1 MNHEY, CDR2 SMNVEV (reference sequence). The V and J ends lost 4 bases and 8 bases, in that order; junction bases with no gene match: 6. The CDR3 spells CASSSGLAGGWGELFF. The CDR3 nucleotides are TGTGCCAGCAGTTCCGGACTAGCGGGAGGTTGGGGGGAGCTGTTTTTT.